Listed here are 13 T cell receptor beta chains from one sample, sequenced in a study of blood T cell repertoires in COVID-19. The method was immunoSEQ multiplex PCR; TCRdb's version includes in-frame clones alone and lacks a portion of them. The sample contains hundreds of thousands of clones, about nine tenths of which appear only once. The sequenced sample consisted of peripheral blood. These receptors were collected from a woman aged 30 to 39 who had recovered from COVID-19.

This chain's CDR3 is CASSLGLAGVTDTQYF. The DNA for the CDR3 is TGTGCCAGCAGCCTTGGACTAGCGGGGGTCACAGATACGCAGTATTTT. The rearrangement joins TRBV7-8 to TRBJ2-3; 13 nucleotides line up with TRBD2. J gave up 2 bases and V 5 bases, and 4 bases lay outside the gene matches. The CDR3 consists of 16 residues. CDR1 SGHVS and CDR2 FQNEAQ come from the germline V gene.

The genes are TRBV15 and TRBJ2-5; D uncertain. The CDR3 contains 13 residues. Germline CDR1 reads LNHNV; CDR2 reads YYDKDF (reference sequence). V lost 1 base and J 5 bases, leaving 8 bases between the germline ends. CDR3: CATSRALLETQYF. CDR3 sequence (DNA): TGTGCCACCAGCAGAGCTCTCCTGGAGACCCAGTACTTC.

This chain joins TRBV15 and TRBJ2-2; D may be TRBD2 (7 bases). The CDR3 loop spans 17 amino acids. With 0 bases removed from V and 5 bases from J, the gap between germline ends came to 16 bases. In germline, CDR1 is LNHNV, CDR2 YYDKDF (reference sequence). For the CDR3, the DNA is TGTGCCACCAGCAGAGAAGGGGGGAGGGGAGGAACCGGGGAGCTGTTTTTT. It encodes CATSREGGRGGTGELFF.

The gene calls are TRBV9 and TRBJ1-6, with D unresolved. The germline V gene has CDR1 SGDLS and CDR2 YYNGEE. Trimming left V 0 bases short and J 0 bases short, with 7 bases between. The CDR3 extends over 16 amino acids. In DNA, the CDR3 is TGTGCCAGCAGCGTAGGCCCGAGCTCCTATAATTCACCCCTCCACTTT. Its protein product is CASSVGPSSYNSPLHF.

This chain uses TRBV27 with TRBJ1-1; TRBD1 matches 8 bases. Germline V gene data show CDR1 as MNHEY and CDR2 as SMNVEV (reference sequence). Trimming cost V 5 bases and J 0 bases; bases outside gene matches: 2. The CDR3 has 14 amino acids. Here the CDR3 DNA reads TGTGCCAGCAGTCCAGGGGGCCTGAACACTGAAGCTTTCTTT. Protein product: CASSPGGLNTEAFF.

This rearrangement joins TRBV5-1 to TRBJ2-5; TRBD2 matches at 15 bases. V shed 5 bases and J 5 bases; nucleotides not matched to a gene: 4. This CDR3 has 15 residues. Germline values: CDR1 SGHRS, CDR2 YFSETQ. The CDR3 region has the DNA TGCGCCAGCAGTGGACTAGCGGGGGGGCTCGAGACCCAGTACTTC. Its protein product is CASSGLAGGLETQYF.

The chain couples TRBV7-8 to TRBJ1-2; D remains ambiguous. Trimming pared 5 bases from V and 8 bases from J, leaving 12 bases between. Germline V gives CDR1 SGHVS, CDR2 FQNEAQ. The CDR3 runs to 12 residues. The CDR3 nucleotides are TGTGCCAGCAGCCCCCTAGAGTTGGGCTACACCTTC. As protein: CASSPLELGYTF.

In nucleotides, the CDR3 is TGTGCCAGCAGTTTACTAGCGGGGGTTAACGAGCAGTACTTC. It codes for CASSLLAGVNEQYF. This chain joins TRBV6-5 and TRBJ2-7; 11 bases agree with TRBD2. With V trimmed by 4 bases and J by 5 bases, 4 bases remained unmatched. CDR3 length: 14 residues. The germline V gene encodes CDR1 MNHEY and CDR2 SVGAGI.

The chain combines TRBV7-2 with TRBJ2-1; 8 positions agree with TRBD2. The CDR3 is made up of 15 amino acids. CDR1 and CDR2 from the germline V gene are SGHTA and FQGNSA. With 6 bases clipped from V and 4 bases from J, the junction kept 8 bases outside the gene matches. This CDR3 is CASRDSGASYNEQFF. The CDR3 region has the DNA TGTGCCAGCAGGGATAGCGGGGCATCTTACAATGAGCAGTTCTTC. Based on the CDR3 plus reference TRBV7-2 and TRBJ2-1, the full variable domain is GAGVSQSPSNKVTEKGKDVELRCDPISGHTALYWYRQSLGQGLEFLIYFQGNSAPDKSGLPSDRFSAERTGGSVSTLTIQRTQQEDSAVYLCASRDSGASYNEQFFGPGTRLTVL.

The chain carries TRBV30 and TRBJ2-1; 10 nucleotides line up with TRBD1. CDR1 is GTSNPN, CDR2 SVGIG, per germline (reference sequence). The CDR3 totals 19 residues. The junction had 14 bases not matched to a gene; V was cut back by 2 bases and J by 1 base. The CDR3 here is CAWSTGTGAPGRSYNEQFF. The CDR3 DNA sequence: TGTGCCTGGAGTACCGGGACAGGGGCCCCGGGTCGGTCCTACAATGAGCAGTTCTTC.

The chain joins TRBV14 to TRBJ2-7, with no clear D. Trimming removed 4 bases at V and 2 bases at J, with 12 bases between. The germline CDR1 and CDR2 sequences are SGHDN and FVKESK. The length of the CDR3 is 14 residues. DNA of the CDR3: TGTGCCAGCAGCCCCCCTCTGAGGCCCTACGAGCAGTACTTC. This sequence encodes CASSPPLRPYEQYF. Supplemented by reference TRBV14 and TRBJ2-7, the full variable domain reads EAGVTQFPSHSVIEKGQTVTLRCDPISGHDNLYWYRRVMGKEIKFLLHFVKESKQDESGMPNNRFLAERTGGTYSTLKVQPAELEDSGVYFCASSPPLRPYEQYFGPGTRLTVT.

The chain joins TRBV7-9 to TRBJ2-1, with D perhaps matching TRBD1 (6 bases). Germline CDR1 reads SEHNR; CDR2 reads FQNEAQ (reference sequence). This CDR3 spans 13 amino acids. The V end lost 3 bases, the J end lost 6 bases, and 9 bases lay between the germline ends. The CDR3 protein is CASSLGALNEQFF. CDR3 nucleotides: TGTGCCAGCAGCTTGGGGGCCCTCAATGAGCAGTTCTTC.

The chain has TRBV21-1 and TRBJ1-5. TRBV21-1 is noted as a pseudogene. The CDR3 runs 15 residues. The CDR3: CASTKAFYSHQPQHF. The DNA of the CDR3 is TGTGCCAGCACCAAGGCCTTCTATAGCCATCAGCCCCAGCATTTT.